This T cell receptor (beta chain) was sequenced for a study of neurological immune-mediated disorders. The CDR3 extends over 16 amino acids. Per germline, CDR1 SGHRS and CDR2 YFSETQ. V lost 0 bases and J lost 2; bases outside the gene matches: 6. This clonotype appeared a few times. Its antigen is unknown. From the 5' RACE reads, TCRdb called clonotypes with MiXCR, one entry per CDR3 protein. This sample carries some 38,000 distinct CDR3 sequences, approximately 10% of them seen once, and the ten largest clones take roughly 4%. Time point denoted: technical triplicate 1. General study findings and limits: No sharing of CDR3 amino acid sequences was observed among expanded clones across subjects, suggesting private repertoires in all groups. The greatest degree of TCR clonal expansion was observed in HTLV-1-associated myelopathy, with the lowest in multiple sclerosis, below that of healthy controls.

V and J are TRBV5-1 and TRBJ2-7; 9 bases line up with TRBD1. Sequencing was carried out using PBMCs. This clonotype was obtained from a man in his 60s with HTLV-1-associated myelopathy (HAM/TSP). The DNA for the CDR3 is TGCGCCAGCAGCTTGGACCCGGGACAGGGAACCTACGAGCAGTACTTC. It yields the protein CASSLDPGQGTYEQYF.